These 26 T cell receptor beta chains came from one sample sequenced in a study of blood T cell repertoires in COVID-19. Libraries were prepared by immunoSEQ multiplex PCR; TCRdb keeps only in-frame clonotypes and omits some of them. Of about 130,000 clones listed, roughly four fifths were seen once; the top ten hold 6%. Sequenced input: peripheral blood. The receptors here all came from an older man with COVID-19, enrolled during active disease.

This chain uses TRBV6-6 with TRBJ1-6; no reliable D call. The CDR3 is 16 amino acids. The V gene lost 2 bases and the J gene lost 7 bases, with 15 bases spanning the gap. Germline lookup yields CDR1 MNHNY and CDR2 SVGAGI (reference sequence). This chain's CDR3 is CASSYPMGFANSPLHF. For the CDR3, the DNA is TGTGCCAGCAGTTACCCCATGGGCTTCGCAAATTCACCCCTCCACTTT.

The chain has TRBV11-3 and TRBJ2-1, with D possibly being TRBD2 (6 bases). The CDR3 contains 12 residues. CDR1 and CDR2 (germline): SGHNT, YENEEA. The V gene lost 5 bases and the J gene lost 8 bases, with 10 bases spanning the gap. CDR3 bases: TGTGCCAGCAGCCTCGGGAGCTATGAGCAGTTCTTC. Translation: CASSLGSYEQFF.

The chain combines TRBV15 with TRBJ2-7; TRBD1 agrees at 9 bases. CDR1 and CDR2 (germline): LNHNV, YYDKDF (reference sequence). CDR3 length: 13 residues. The ends lost 9 bases at V and 0 bases at J; junction bases unmatched: 3. Here the CDR3 DNA reads TGTGCCACGGGACAGGGATTCTCCTACGAGCAGTACTTC. It yields the protein CATGQGFSYEQYF.

This chain connects TRBV5-6 to TRBJ1-2; 7 nucleotides line up with TRBD1. Per germline, CDR1 SGHDT and CDR2 YYEEEE. V shed 4 bases, J shed 7 bases, and the junction held 13 bases outside the gene matches. CDR3 size: 15 residues. CDR3 in DNA: TGTGCCAGCAGCCCACCTGACAGGGTTGGAGCTGGCTACACCTTC. This codes for CASSPPDRVGAGYTF. Full variable domain (missing parts from reference TRBV5-6 and TRBJ1-2): DAGVTQSPTHLIKTRGQQVTLRCSPKSGHDTVSWYQQALGQGPQFIFQYYEEEERQRGNFPDRFSGHQFPNYSSELNVNALLLGDSALYLCASSPPDRVGAGYTFGSGTRLTVV.

Remarks on this clone: Mismatch with germline at one junction end may stem from a read error. V gene TRBV5-8 combines with J gene TRBJ2-7; 8 nucleotides agree with TRBD1. Germline V gene sequence: CDR1 SGHTS, CDR2 YDEGEE. The CDR3 sequence is 11 residues long. The CDR3 DNA reads as TGTGCCAGCAGCTTTTTCGGGACAGGAAAATTC. Amino acids: CASSFFGTGKF.

The chain uses TRBV10-3 and TRBJ2-5; 11 bases match TRBD2. The CDR3 is 15 amino acids. V lost 6 bases, J lost 0 bases, and 3 bases stayed unmatched. From germline, CDR1 is ENHRY and CDR2 SYGVKD. The CDR3 DNA sequence: TGTGCCATCAGCGGGACTAGCGGCGACCAAGAGACCCAGTACTTC. As protein: CAISGTSGDQETQYF.

This clone was detected once. This chain links TRBV6-5 with TRBJ2-1, with TRBD2 matching 7 bases. The CDR3 loop spans 15 amino acids. Germline loops: CDR1 MNHEY, CDR2 SVGAGI. Germline trimming cut 0 bases from V and 8 bases from J; bases unmatched to any gene: 7. CDR3 coding DNA: TGTGCCAGCAGTTACTCGCCTAGCGGTATGGATGAGCAGTTCTTC. Encoded protein: CASSYSPSGMDEQFF.

This chain uses TRBV10-2 with TRBJ1-1, with a possible D match to TRBD1 (5 bases). Germline loops: CDR1 WSHSY, CDR2 SAAADI. V lost 5 bases and J 1 base, leaving 8 bases between the germline ends. The length of the CDR3 is 13 residues. The CDR3 loop reads CASSRQRNTEAFF. DNA of the CDR3: TGCGCCAGCAGTAGACAGAGGAACACTGAAGCTTTCTTT.

The chain is built from TRBV6-5 and TRBJ1-6; D not resolved. Germline V gene data show CDR1 as MNHEY and CDR2 as SVGAGI. The V gene lost 4 bases and the J gene lost 10 bases, with 8 bases spanning the gap. This CDR3 is 12 amino acids long. The CDR3 spells CASSSPGSPLHF. The CDR3 coding sequence is TGTGCCAGCAGTTCACCCGGGTCACCCCTCCACTTT.

The V call is TRBV15, the J call TRBJ1-2; possibly TRBD1 for D (6 bases). CDR3 length equals 14 residues. Looked up from germline, CDR1 is LNHNV and CDR2 is YYDKDF (reference sequence). Trimming cost V 0 bases and J 9 bases, with 14 bases left between them. The CDR3 reads CATSRDGGARSYTF. DNA of the CDR3: TGTGCCACCAGCAGAGATGGGGGGGCGCGGAGCTACACCTTC.

The genes are TRBV27 and TRBJ2-2; 10 positions match TRBD1. Germline trimming cut 4 bases from V and 5 bases from J; bases unmatched to any gene: 7. CDR1 is MNHEY and CDR2 is SMNVEV in the germline V gene (reference sequence). The CDR3 extends over 16 amino acids. The CDR3 protein is CASSSRDRGRTGELFF. Here the CDR3 DNA reads TGTGCCAGCAGTTCCCGGGACAGGGGACGGACCGGGGAGCTGTTTTTT.

The chain employs TRBV5-1 and TRBJ1-3; 7 bases line up with TRBD1. The CDR3 consists of 17 residues. From germline, CDR1 is SGHRS and CDR2 YFSETQ. V shed 0 bases and J 0 bases; nucleotides not matched to a gene: 6. DNA of the CDR3: TGCGCCAGCAGCTTGGCGGGTTCAGGGGGCTCTGGAAACACCATATATTTT. Translation gives CASSLAGSGGSGNTIYF.

This clone was recorded once. CDR3 sequence reads: CASRISSGTNTGELFF. CDR3 DNA sequence: TGTGCCAGCAGGATATCTAGCGGGACCAACACCGGGGAGCTGTTTTTT. V gene TRBV27 combines with J gene TRBJ2-2, with 9 bases that match TRBD2. CDR3 size: 16 residues. The V and J ends lost 6 bases and 2 bases, in that order; junction bases with no gene match: 7. Germline CDR1 is MNHEY and CDR2 is SMNVEV (reference sequence).

The J gene is TRBJ1-1, the V gene TRBV28; a weak D match, TRBD1 (6 bases). The germline CDR1 and CDR2 sequences are MDHEN and SYDVKM. V was shortened by 6 bases and J by 0 bases, with 8 bases between the two germline ends. This CDR3 is built from 13 residues. The DNA for the CDR3 is TGTGCCAGCAGCGGGACACTGAACACTGAAGCTTTCTTT. Translating it yields CASSGTLNTEAFF.

Comments on this clone: This CDR3 is also generated by other DNA sequences in the sample. The chain employs TRBV28 and TRBJ2-7, with D maybe TRBD2 (5 bases). The CDR3 totals 12 residues. Trimming shortened V by 5 bases and J by 1 base, and 6 bases separated the two germline ends. The V gene's germline CDR1 is MDHEN and CDR2 SYDVKM. The CDR3 loop reads CASSRGSYEQYF. The CDR3 DNA sequence: TGTGCCAGCAGTCGAGGGTCCTACGAGCAGTACTTC.

The gene calls are TRBV6-5 and TRBJ2-3; the match to TRBD2 covers 8 bases. The CDR3 length is 15 residues. The V segment lost 6 bases and the J segment 11 bases; nucleotides outside the gene matches: 16. Germline CDR1 is MNHEY and CDR2 is SVGAGI. The CDR3, as DNA: TGTGCCAGCAGGCCGGGAGCGGGAGATAGAGTAAAGCAGTATTTT. It is translated as CASRPGAGDRVKQYF.

This clone was picked up a small number of times. V and J are TRBV28 and TRBJ1-5; D is possibly TRBD1 (6 bases). CDR3 size: 14 residues. Trimming pared 5 bases from V and 6 bases from J, leaving 14 bases between. Germline CDR1 reads MDHEN; CDR2 reads SYDVKM. CDR3 DNA: TGTGCCAGCAGTCCTCCTGGGGGGGCTCAGCCCCAGCATTTT. This sequence encodes CASSPPGGAQPQHF.

CDR3 nucleotides: TGCGCCAGCAGCTTGCCAACGCTAGCGGGAGGGGATACGCAGTATTTT. Translated: CASSLPTLAGGDTQYF. The chain has TRBV5-1 and TRBJ2-3; 12 bases are a match to TRBD2. Germline V lookup: CDR1 SGHRS, CDR2 YFSETQ. Losses at the gene ends were 1 base for V and 6 bases for J; bases not matched to a gene: 6. CDR3 length equals 16 residues.

J is TRBJ1-1 and V is TRBV5-1, with a possible D match to TRBD1 (5 bases). V was clipped by 0 bases and J by 0 bases, with 12 bases between them. Germline V gene lookup returns CDR1 SGHRS and CDR2 YFSETQ. CDR3 size: 16 residues. The chain's CDR3 is CASSLDPGRMNTEAFF. In DNA form, the CDR3 reads TGCGCCAGCAGCTTGGACCCAGGGCGGATGAACACTGAAGCTTTCTTT.

The chain is built from TRBV7-9 and TRBJ2-7; TRBD2 aligns across 12 bases. Germline V lookup: CDR1 SEHNR, CDR2 FQNEAQ (reference sequence). Trimming cost V 8 bases and J 5 bases; bases outside gene matches: 7. The CDR3 has 14 residues. The DNA of the CDR3 is TGTGCCAGCGTTCTAGCGGGAGGGCCGCACGAGCAGTACTTC. This translates into CASVLAGGPHEQYF. Based on the CDR3 plus reference TRBV7-9 and TRBJ2-7, the full variable domain is DTGVSQNPRHKITKRGQNVTFRCDPISEHNRLYWYRQTLGQGPEFLTYFQNEAQLEKSRLLSDRFSAERPKGSFSTLEIQRTEQGDSAMYLCASVLAGGPHEQYFGPGTRLTVT.

This clone appeared a single time. The chain employs TRBV27 and TRBJ2-1, with 7 bases that match TRBD1. V was pared by 5 bases and J by 4 bases, with 11 bases of the junction left unmatched. The CDR3 covers 16 residues. Germline V gives CDR1 MNHEY, CDR2 SMNVEV (reference sequence). The CDR3 region has the DNA TGTGCCAGCAGTCCCCCGACAGGGACGTTTTACAATGAGCAGTTCTTC. Its protein product is CASSPPTGTFYNEQFF.

The chain is built from TRBV27 and TRBJ2-5; D ambiguous. This CDR3 region has 13 residues. V dropped 6 bases and J dropped 2 bases, with 10 bases sitting between them. Per germline, CDR1 MNHEY and CDR2 SMNVEV (reference sequence). The CDR3 region has the DNA TGTGCCAGCAGCGAAACTGAACAAGAGACCCAGTACTTC. This sequence encodes CASSETEQETQYF.

The CDR3 DNA is TGTGCCAGCAGCCCTCAGGGGGCCTCCTACGAGCAGTACTTC. Protein product: CASSPQGASYEQYF. This chain connects TRBV7-2 to TRBJ2-7, with TRBD1 matching 8 bases. Germline-derived CDR1 and CDR2 are SGHTA and FQGNSA. V gave up 5 bases and J gave up 0 bases; unmatched junction bases: 3. CDR3 length: 14 amino acids.

The chain links TRBV4-1 to TRBJ1-4; maybe TRBD1 (6 bases). CDR3 size: 19 residues. In germline, CDR1 is MGHRA, CDR2 YSYEKL. V gave up 3 bases and J gave up 0 bases, with 20 bases separating them. CDR3 nucleotides: TGCGCCAGCAGCCAGGGTCCGGGACACCTTATAACAACTAATGAAAAACTGTTTTTT. Amino acids: CASSQGPGHLITTNEKLFF.

The chain joins TRBV12-3 or TRBV12-4 to TRBJ1-5; TRBD1 might be the D (6 bases). The CDR3 length is 13 residues. The V and J ends lost 5 bases and 2 bases respectively, with 7 bases between them. The chain's CDR3 is CASSRQGNQPQHF. As DNA, the CDR3 is TGTGCCAGCAGTCGACAGGGCAATCAGCCCCAGCATTTT.

CDR3 coding DNA: TGTGCCAGCAGCCTAGGGAGGGCCAATGAGCAGTTCTTC. Protein sequence: CASSLGRANEQFF. The chain joins TRBV5-4 to TRBJ2-1; 7 bases are a match to TRBD2. Germline V lookup: CDR1 SGHNT, CDR2 YYREEE (reference sequence). The CDR3 consists of 13 residues. V was pared by 4 bases and J by 6 bases, with 4 bases of the junction left unmatched.